Each of the 20 T cell receptor beta chains below was sequenced from the same sample in a study of response to subunit inactivated influenza vaccine. One entry per CDR3 protein results from TCRdb running MiXCR on the RT-PCR reads. This table has 650,000 to 850,000 distinct CDR3 sequences, around 14% appearing once. This specimen was PBMCs from blood, taken 14 days before vaccination. Every receptor here comes from a man aged 50 to 59 who received an inactivated influenza vaccine.

This clonotype was seen more than once but under ten times. The chain couples TRBV6-1 to TRBJ1-1; D is unclear. The CDR3 covers 13 residues. Germline V CDR1 and CDR2: MNHNS, SASEGT. With 1 base removed from V and 11 bases from J, the gap between germline ends came to 14 bases. The CDR3 nucleotides read TGTGCCAGCAGTGAAGATCTCGACCCGGTGGCTTTCTTT. This translates into CASSEDLDPVAFF.

This clonotype was seen at least ten times. The V call is TRBV6-1, the J call TRBJ2-5, with D perhaps matching TRBD2 (6 bases). Trimming took 5 bases from V and 2 from J, leaving 12 bases between them. Looked up from germline, CDR1 is MNHNS and CDR2 is SASEGT. The CDR3 totals 14 residues. The CDR3 DNA is TGTGCCAGCAGTACACCGGGACTTCAAGAGACCCAGTACTTC. Translating it yields CASSTPGLQETQYF.

This clonotype was observed a few times. This rearrangement joins TRBV6-1 to TRBJ2-7; TRBD2 agrees at 13 bases. The CDR3 sequence is 15 residues long. After removal of 7 bases from V and 6 bases from J, the junction contained 9 bases not matched to a gene. The V gene's germline CDR1 is MNHNS and CDR2 SASEGT. CDR3 residues: CASTRLAGGLGEQYF. The CDR3 nucleotides are TGTGCCAGCACCCGACTAGCGGGAGGTCTAGGCGAGCAGTACTTC.

The V gene is TRBV20-1, the J gene TRBJ1-1, with D possibly being TRBD1 (5 bases). This CDR3 has 14 amino acids. Trimming left V 1 base short and J 2 bases short, with 11 bases between. Germline lookup yields CDR1 DFQATT and CDR2 SNEGSKA (reference sequence). The CDR3 is CSARGGGINTEAFF. The CDR3 DNA is TGCAGTGCTAGAGGGGGCGGGATCAACACTGAAGCTTTCTTT.

At least ten counts were recorded for this clonotype. V and J are TRBV6-4 and TRBJ2-2, with TRBD1 matching over 8 bases. Trimming cost V 4 bases and J 3 bases; bases outside gene matches: 4. Looked up from germline, CDR1 is MRHNA and CDR2 is SNTAGT. The CDR3 extends over 15 amino acids. CDR3: CASSASGGYTGELFF. The DNA for the CDR3 is TGTGCCAGCAGTGCCTCAGGGGGCTACACCGGGGAGCTGTTTTTT.

This clonotype was seen more than once but under ten times. The chain couples TRBV20-1 to TRBJ2-1; D is uncertain. The germline V gene has CDR1 DFQATT and CDR2 SNEGSKA (reference sequence). The CDR3 contains 11 residues. CDR3 sequence reads: CAQRSGNEQFF. CDR3 nucleotides: TGCGCACAACGTTCGGGCAATGAGCAGTTCTTC.

The J gene is TRBJ2-3, the V gene TRBV4-1, with D possibly called TRBD1 or TRBD2 (5 bases each). The V gene lost 5 bases and the J gene lost 6 bases, with 18 bases spanning the gap. Germline loops: CDR1 MGHRA, CDR2 YSYEKL. The CDR3 covers 15 residues. As DNA, the CDR3 is TGCGCCAGCAGCGGGGGATCCGGGACGTGGGATACGCAGTATTTT. Its protein product is CASSGGSGTWDTQYF.

Concerning this clonotype itself: Sequence at one end of the junction differs from germline and may be a read error. The rearrangement uses TRBV20-1 and TRBJ2-1; TRBD2 agrees at 10 bases. The CDR3 runs 18 residues. Germline V gene data show CDR1 as DFQATT and CDR2 as SNEGSKA (reference sequence). The CDR3 bases are TGCTGTGCTAGAGATCTCGTCGCTAGCGGGAGTTCATGGAATGAGCAGTTCTTC. It codes for CCARDLVASGSSWNEQFF.

The chain is built from TRBV6-2 or TRBV6-3 and TRBJ2-7; D is perhaps TRBD1 (6 bases). Trimming stripped 5 bases from V and 0 bases from J, with 17 bases between. The CDR3 has 16 amino acids. The germline CDR1 and CDR2 sequences are MNHEY and SVGEGT. The CDR3 DNA sequence: TGTGCCAGCAGTACCAGTTACCGGGACAACTCCTACGAGCAGTACTTC. This codes for CASSTSYRDNSYEQYF.

This clonotype was counted between two and nine times. This chain joins TRBV5-1 and TRBJ1-1; 7 positions match TRBD1. The germline V gene encodes CDR1 SGHRS and CDR2 YFSETQ. The CDR3 length is 15 residues. Germline trimming cut 3 bases from V and 4 bases from J; bases unmatched to any gene: 9. The CDR3 DNA follows: TGCGCCAGCAGCTCGATTACCCGGGACAGCACTGAAGCTTTCTTT. Translated, it gives CASSSITRDSTEAFF. Supplemented by reference TRBV5-1 and TRBJ1-1, the full variable domain reads KAGVTQTPRYLIKTRGQQVTLSCSPISGHRSVSWYQQTPGQGLQFLFEYFSETQRNKGNFPGRFSGRQFSNSRSEMNVSTLELGDSALYLCASSSITRDSTEAFFGQGTRLTVV.

This clonotype has a handful of counts. This chain uses TRBV6-5 with TRBJ1-5, with unresolved D. Germline V lookup: CDR1 MNHEY, CDR2 SVGAGI. The CDR3 extends over 16 amino acids. V lost 4 bases and J 0 bases, leaving 13 bases between the germline ends. The CDR3 coding sequence is TGTGCCAGCAGTTCCACTTGGCCGGATAGCAATCAGCCCCAGCATTTT. Protein sequence: CASSSTWPDSNQPQHF.

This clonotype was seen a few times. This chain uses TRBV6-5 with TRBJ2-1; no clear D. Trimming pared 5 bases from V and 0 bases from J, leaving 8 bases between. Germline CDR1 is MNHEY and CDR2 is SVGAGI. The CDR3 runs to 14 residues. The CDR3 DNA is TGTGCCAGCAGTACCGATAGCTCCTACAATGAGCAGTTCTTC. This codes for CASSTDSSYNEQFF.

The V gene is TRBV5-1, the J gene TRBJ2-1; 7 bases match TRBD1. Per germline, CDR1 SGHRS and CDR2 YFSETQ. The CDR3 is 17 residues long. V lost 3 bases to trimming and J lost 0 bases; unmatched junction nucleotides: 9. The chain's CDR3 is CASSSLYRGASYNEQFF. The DNA of the CDR3 is TGCGCCAGCAGCTCCCTCTACAGGGGCGCCTCCTACAATGAGCAGTTCTTC.

This clonotype was counted between two and nine times. This chain joins TRBV7-2 and TRBJ2-2, with TRBD2 identical over 11 bases. The CDR3 consists of 16 residues. CDR1 SGHTA and CDR2 FQGNSA come from the germline V gene. Unmatched junction bases numbered 6, after V lost 5 bases and J lost 4 bases. The CDR3 coding sequence is TGTGCCAGCAGCCGGATAGCGGGAGGGCCCACCGGGGAGCTGTTTTTT. Translated, it gives CASSRIAGGPTGELFF.

At least ten counts were recorded for this clonotype. Its ends do not fully match the called genes, so a read error is possible. The chain is built from TRBV5-1 and TRBJ2-1, with TRBD2 matching 9 bases. CDR1 is SGHRS and CDR2 is YFSETQ in the germline V gene. CDR3 size: 15 residues. The CDR3 region is CASSSLAGTYNEQFF. The CDR3, as DNA: TGTGCCAGCAGCTCCCTAGCGGGGACTTACAATGAGCAGTTCTTC.

The chain uses TRBV6-5 and TRBJ1-6, with D possibly being TRBD1 (5 bases). The CDR3 loop spans 15 amino acids. The germline CDR1 and CDR2 sequences are MNHEY and SVGAGI. V lost 3 bases and J lost 9, with 15 bases in between. The CDR3 DNA sequence: TGTGCCAGCAGTTATGGTGGGGCAGACGGTTCACCCCTCCACTTT. Translation: CASSYGGADGSPLHF.

This clonotype has just a few counts. The chain has TRBV10-3 and TRBJ2-3, with 11 bases matching TRBD2. Germline-derived CDR1 and CDR2 are ENHRY and SYGVKD. This CDR3 contains 17 residues. The V and J ends lost 6 bases and 0 bases, in that order; junction bases with no gene match: 8. The CDR3: CAISANSGGGSTDTQYF. The DNA for the CDR3 is TGTGCCATCAGCGCTAATAGCGGGGGGGGAAGCACAGATACGCAGTATTTT.

This clonotype has just a few counts. V and J are TRBV28 and TRBJ1-2; D remains ambiguous. V was clipped by 3 bases and J by 4 bases, with 12 bases between them. This CDR3 has 14 amino acids. Germline values: CDR1 MDHEN, CDR2 SYDVKM. CDR3 loop: CASSFYLGAYGYTF. The CDR3 bases are TGTGCCAGCAGTTTTTATCTGGGTGCCTATGGCTACACCTTC.

The sample holds a few counts of this clonotype. The rearrangement joins TRBV4-1 to TRBJ2-1, with 10 bases matching TRBD1. The CDR3 spans 20 residues. The J segment lost 4 bases and the V segment lost 0 bases, leaving 15 bases of the junction unmatched. The germline V gene encodes CDR1 MGHRA and CDR2 YSYEKL. CDR3 loop: CASSQDPPKMDRGSYNEQFF. The CDR3 DNA reads as TGCGCCAGCAGCCAAGATCCCCCGAAGATGGACAGGGGGTCTTACAATGAGCAGTTCTTC.

This clonotype was picked up many times. This chain uses TRBV19 with TRBJ2-7, with D uncertain. The CDR3 contains 13 residues. Germline V gives CDR1 LNHDA, CDR2 SQIVND (reference sequence). V shed 5 bases and J shed 0 bases, with 8 bases lying between them. CDR3 coding DNA: TGTGCCAGTAGTTACCGAAACTCCTACGAGCAGTACTTC. It yields the protein CASSYRNSYEQYF.